The subject of this entry is one T cell receptor beta chain. This sample stems from a study of T cells in localized non-small cell lung cancer. Assay: immunoSEQ multiplex PCR; the TCRdb copy retains only in-frame clones and omits some. The repertoire holds approximately 20,000 clones, around 85% seen once, with approximately 15% in the top ten. The sequence derives from a woman aged 35 to 70 with stage II squamous cell lung carcinoma. Sequenced material: PBMCs, taken before any cancer treatment.

The CDR3 DNA follows: TGCGCCAGCAGCTTGGACCTCGGCGCGAACACTGAAGCTTTCTTT. Translating it yields CASSLDLGANTEAFF. The V gene is TRBV5-1, the J gene TRBJ1-1; D is unresolved. V gave up 0 bases and J gave up 1 base, with 10 bases separating them. There are 15 residues in the CDR3. Germline CDR1 SGHRS, CDR2 YFSETQ.